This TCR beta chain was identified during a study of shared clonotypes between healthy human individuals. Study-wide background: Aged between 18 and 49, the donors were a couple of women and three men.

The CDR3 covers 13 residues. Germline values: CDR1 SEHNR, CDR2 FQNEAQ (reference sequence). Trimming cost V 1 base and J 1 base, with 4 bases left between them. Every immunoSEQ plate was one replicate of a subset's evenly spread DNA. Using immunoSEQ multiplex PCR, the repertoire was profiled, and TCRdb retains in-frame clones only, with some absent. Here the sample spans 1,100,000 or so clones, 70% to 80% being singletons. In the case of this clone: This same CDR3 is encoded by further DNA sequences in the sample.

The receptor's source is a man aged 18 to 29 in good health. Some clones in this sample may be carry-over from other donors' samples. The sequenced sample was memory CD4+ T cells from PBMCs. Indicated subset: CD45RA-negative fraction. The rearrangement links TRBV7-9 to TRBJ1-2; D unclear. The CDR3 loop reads CASSLEVNYGYTF. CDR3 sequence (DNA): TGTGCCAGCAGCTTAGAAGTTAACTATGGCTACACCTTC.